This T cell receptor beta chain is drawn from a study of spatial heterogeneity in lung cancer (dated by TCRdb to between 2018 and 2021). Notes on the research overall: The donors were more than 65 patients from the lung TRACERx cohort who had early-stage, untreated non-small cell lung cancer. Follow-up PBMC samples were sequenced whenever available, with a median time to follow-up of roughly 26 months after resection. More beta-chain than alpha-chain transcripts were consistently detected, likely reflecting higher beta-chain transcript abundance. In the raw uncorrected reads, each unique combination of TCR and UMI appeared more than ten times on average. The study quantitatively compared TCR alpha and beta repertoires across multiple tumor regions, matched nontumor lung and blood in non-small cell lung cancer. Nonsynonymous mutation counts, determined by whole-exome sequencing of tumor tissue, were related to TCR repertoire features. At surgery, roughly 220 tumor regions, around 64 matched nontumor lung samples and 50 to 60 PBMC samples were TCR-sequenced for both alpha and beta chains.

In the case of this clonotype: Its antigen is not yet known. Base qualities are missing; no much larger clone stands one base away.

This specimen's time point label, per the study, means: blood at routine non-recurrence follow-up after resection. Whole RNA extracted from tumor and nontumor lung tissue, or from cryopreserved PBMC samples, was used for TCR sequencing without cell sorting. A patient was chosen for TCR sequencing only when enough RNA was available from at least two tumor regions. The library was generated by 5' RACE. TCRdb shows the sequencer as NextSeq 500. The TCR library protocol attached a unique molecular identifier to each TCR cDNA molecule to allow correction of PCR and sequencing errors. The authors' analysis ran thus. Decombinator tools were used for TCR identification, UMI-based error correction and CDR3 extraction. TCRs above a frequency of 2 per 1,000, corresponding to the top 1% of the tumor frequency distribution, were defined as expanded. Renyi diversity was calculated using the R vegan package after each repertoire was subsampled 100 times to 5,000 TCRs. CDR3 similarity networks were built from amino acid triplet string-kernel similarity, with CDR3s being connected when pairwise similarity was above 0.82. TCRdb reworked the public reads: Q25 trimming with fastp, MiXCR clone assembly, productive beta chains retained. Duplicate CDR3 protein sequences are folded into a single record with the most common DNA and genes. It is TCRdb's table, rather than the study itself, that gives the V and J calls and clone size. The sample profile shows just over 70,000 distinct CDR3 sequences; about 8.2% of them were found once. 1.9% of the sample is taken by the ten largest.

The CDR3 runs 13 residues from the cysteine to the phenylalanine. Only the CDR3 DNA stays, 39 bases, in frame from base 1. A distance of 21 bases separates the germline ends of V and J, which lose 8 bases and 11 bases respectively. CDR1 and CDR2 are read off the germline V gene as MDHEN and SYDVKM. Broad study findings and their caveats: Only 14 patients were included in comparisons of baseline and follow-up blood repertoires. Confirming at a functional level the hypothesis that regional TCRs recognize regional mutations was considered to require additional single-cell paired TCR alpha and beta sequencing. Ubiquitous expanded tumor TCRs were detected in blood more often at tumor resection than at routine follow-up.

The clonotype originates from a female donor with early-stage non-small cell lung cancer. Sequenced here: PBMCs, sampled at follow-up. The rearrangement joined TRBV28 to TRBJ2-5; the D gene identity is not certain. The sequenced DNA: TGTGCCAGCCGGAAAGGGCCCGGCCACGGGCAGTACTTC. Its protein reads: CASRKGPGHGQYF.